A selection of T cell receptor beta chains follows, all from one sample in a study of cytotoxic CD8 clonotypes in ibrutinib-treated CLL. Assay used: immunoSEQ multiplex PCR; TCRdb lists only in-frame clones, some missing. There are 140,000 to 150,000 clones in the sample; about 80% occur only once, and just over 5% lies in the top ten. Sequences were derived from PBMCs, sampled after 24 months of ibrutinib treatment. The source is a human donor with chronic lymphocytic leukemia. Each CDR3 is given with its conserved first and last residue. The D gene is left open where the match is weak. Size values are once, few and many counts, or a class for expanded clones, and some rows have none.

>.|.|TRBV5-1|TRBJ1-2
CASRLAHGGRNYGYTF
TGCGCCAGCAGACTCGCCCATGGGGGGAGGAACTATGGCTACACCTTC
>.|.|TRBV9|TRBJ1-3
CASSVGGPGNTIYF
TGTGCCAGCAGCGTAGGGGGCCCTGGAAACACCATATATTTT
>.|.|TRBV18|TRBJ1-3
CASSPMAGPRSGNTIYF
TGTGCCAGCTCACCAATGGCAGGACCCCGCTCTGGAAACACCATATATTTT
>.|.|TRBV9|TRBJ2-7
CASSVAGASETGEQYF
TGTGCCAGCAGCGTAGCTGGGGCTAGCGAGACGGGGGAGCAGTACTTC
>few|.|TRBV11-1|TRBJ2-2
CASSPDTGELFF
TGTGCCAGCAGCCCCGACACCGGGGAGCTGTTTTTT
>few|.|TRBV7-3|TRBJ1-2
CASSHNPRDGYTF
TGTGCCAGCAGCCACAACCCCAGGGACGGCTACACCTTC
>.|.|TRBV7-2|TRBJ1-1
CASSLGGGNTEAFF
TGTGCCAGCAGCTTAGGGGGTGGGAACACTGAAGCTTTCTTT
>.|TRBD1|TRBV6-5|TRBJ2-5
CASSYGGQGWETQYF
TGTGCCAGCAGTTACGGAGGACAGGGGTGGGAGACCCAGTACTTC
>.|TRBD1|TRBV18|TRBJ2-7
CASSPRDRETYEQYF
TGTGCCAGCTCACCCCGGGACAGAGAAACCTACGAGCAGTACTTC
>few|.|TRBV7-9|TRBJ2-2
CASSLNTGELFF
TGTGCCAGCAGCCTGAACACCGGGGAGCTGTTTTTT
>.|.|TRBV25-1|TRBJ2-5
CASSVYGGGPETQYF
TGTGCCAGCAGTGTCTACGGTGGGGGGCCGGAGACCCAGTACTTC
>.|.|TRBV7-7|TRBJ2-5
CASSAGQPGAQYF
TGTGCTAGCAGCGCGGGACAGCCCGGGGCCCAGTACTTC
>.|.|TRBV5-1|TRBJ1-4
CASSLVSRSLNEKLFF
TGCGCCAGCAGCTTGGTTTCCAGGAGCCTTAATGAAAAACTGTTTTTT
>.|.|TRBV19|TRBJ1-5
CASSVAGATAQPQHF
TGTGCCAGTAGTGTAGCGGGGGCGACAGCTCAGCCCCAGCATTTT
>.|.|TRBV11-3|TRBJ2-7
CASSPSGGTLEQYF
TGTGCCAGCAGCCCGAGTGGGGGGACCCTCGAGCAGTACTTC
>few|.|TRBV7-9|TRBJ1-2
CASSPPPPGGYTF
TGTGCCAGCAGCCCCCCGCCCCCGGGCGGCTACACCTTC
>few|.|TRBV19|TRBJ1-5
CASSIAWGAGQPQHF
TGTGCCAGTAGTATAGCCTGGGGGGCTGGGCAGCCCCAGCATTTT
>.|.|TRBV14|TRBJ1-2
CASSQDVSPTYGYTF
TGTGCCAGCAGCCAAGATGTCTCCCCCACCTATGGCTACACCTTC
>few|TRBD2|TRBV18|TRBJ2-1
CASSPRSGGVNGEQFF
TGTGCCAGCTCACCAAGGTCTGGGGGGGTGAACGGTGAGCAGTTCTTC
>.|.|TRBV7-9|TRBJ1-4
CASSAPSDEKLFF
TGTGCCAGCAGCGCACCGTCCGATGAAAAACTGTTTTTT
>.|.|TRBV7-2|TRBJ1-2
CATRSGQFNYGYTF
TGTGCCACCCGCTCGGGGCAATTTAACTATGGCTACACCTTC
>.|.|TRBV11-2|TRBJ2-2
CASSLVQGGAGELFF
TGTGCCAGCAGCTTAGTTCAGGGAGGCGCCGGGGAGCTGTTTTTT
>.|.|TRBV7-9|TRBJ2-7
CASSRDLAVQYF
TGTGCCAGCAGCAGGGACCTTGCTGTGCAGTACTTC
>once|.|TRBV7-2|TRBJ1-3
CASSLVGGSSGNTIYF
TGTGCCAGCAGCTTAGTGGGTGGGAGCTCTGGAAACACCATATATTTT